These 24 T cell receptor beta chains were all obtained from the same sample, sequenced in a study of T cell responses to AZD1222 COVID-19 vaccine. Method: immunoSEQ multiplex PCR; TCRdb's copy keeps in-frame clones and lacks some. The sample lists roughly 55,000 clones, 89% occurring once. The sequencing used peripheral blood, collected on day 0 of AZD1222 vaccination. Every receptor here comes from an adult in good health.

The chain combines TRBV2 with TRBJ2-5; a weak D match, TRBD1 (6 bases). Between the trimmed V and J ends, which lost 11 bases and 0 bases, there was a span of 13 bases. CDR3 length equals 13 residues. Germline lookup yields CDR1 SNHLY and CDR2 FYNNEI. The CDR3 here is CAGTQGYQETQYF. CDR3 coding DNA: TGTGCCGGCACCCAGGGGTACCAAGAGACCCAGTACTTC.

The chain combines TRBV19 with TRBJ1-2; D might be TRBD1 (6 bases). Trimming shortened V by 6 bases and J by 3 bases, and 17 bases separated the two germline ends. The CDR3 sequence is 15 residues long. Germline V gives CDR1 LNHDA, CDR2 SQIVND (reference sequence). CDR3 region: CASRTWTDQYYGYTF. CDR3 sequence (DNA): TGTGCCAGTAGAACCTGGACAGATCAGTACTATGGCTACACCTTC.

The J gene is TRBJ1-1, the V gene TRBV19; D gene uncertain. The CDR3 runs to 15 residues. V was trimmed by 5 bases and J by 0 bases, leaving 13 bases between them. Germline CDR1 reads LNHDA; CDR2 reads SQIVND (reference sequence). CDR3 sequence: CASSSSQRVNTEAFF. The DNA of the CDR3 is TGTGCCAGTAGTTCTAGCCAGAGAGTGAACACTGAAGCTTTCTTT.

In its sample, this clone was seen once. The chain is built from TRBV28 and TRBJ2-7; D not resolved. Trimming left V 6 bases short and J 6 bases short, with 15 bases between. Germline CDR1 is MDHEN and CDR2 is SYDVKM. This CDR3 has 13 amino acids. CDR3 protein: CASRHDSDGEQYF. CDR3 DNA: TGTGCCAGCAGGCATGACTCGGACGGCGAGCAGTACTTC.

The chain joins TRBV2 to TRBJ2-4; 14 bases map to TRBD2. The J segment lost 3 bases and the V segment lost 1 base, leaving 5 bases of the junction unmatched. The length of the CDR3 is 18 residues. CDR1 is SNHLY and CDR2 is FYNNEI in the germline V gene. In nucleotides, the CDR3 is TGTGCCAGCAGTGAAGGACTAGCGGGAGGGCCGGGCAAAAACATTCAGTACTTC. As protein: CASSEGLAGGPGKNIQYF.

V and J are TRBV5-5 and TRBJ2-1; D uncertain. The germline V gene has CDR1 SGHKS and CDR2 YYEKEE (reference sequence). The CDR3 extends over 14 amino acids. V was pared by 2 bases and J by 4 bases, with 10 bases between. CDR3 nucleotide sequence: TGTGCCAGCAGCTTCATATCCGAATACAATGAGCAGTTCTTC. Amino acids: CASSFISEYNEQFF. Variable domain in full (rest from reference TRBV5-5 and TRBJ2-1): DAGVTQSPTHLIKTRGQQVTLRCSPISGHKSVSWYQQVLGQGPQFIFQYYEKEERGRGNFPDRFSARQFPNYSSELNVNALLLGDSALYLCASSFISEYNEQFFGPGTRLTVL.

The chain links TRBV15 to TRBJ2-5; D unresolved. In germline, CDR1 is LNHNV, CDR2 YYDKDF (reference sequence). V was trimmed by 0 bases and J by 1 base, leaving 0 bases between them. The CDR3 runs 12 residues. CDR3 sequence: CATSRDQETQYF. In DNA, the CDR3 is TGTGCCACCAGCAGAGACCAAGAGACCCAGTACTTC.

V usage is TRBV2 and J usage is TRBJ1-5, with 8 bases fitting TRBD1. The CDR3 has 15 residues. The V segment lost 6 bases and the J segment 1 base; nucleotides outside the gene matches: 5. Germline values: CDR1 SNHLY, CDR2 FYNNEI. CDR3: CASREWTGSNQPQHF. The CDR3 DNA reads as TGTGCCAGCAGAGAGTGGACAGGGAGCAATCAGCCCCAGCATTTT. Supplemented by reference TRBV2 and TRBJ1-5, the full variable domain reads EPEVTQTPSHQVTQMGQEVILRCVPISNHLYFYWYRQILGQKVEFLVSFYNNEISEKSEIFDDQFSVERPDGSNFTLKIRSTKLEDSAMYFCASREWTGSNQPQHFGDGTRLSIL.

The chain recombines TRBV18 with TRBJ2-7; 8 bases are shared with TRBD1. This CDR3 is 15 amino acids long. Germline values: CDR1 KGHSH, CDR2 LQKENI. J lost 0 bases, V lost 3 bases, and 4 bases had no gene match. The CDR3 loop reads CASSPGQAFSYEQYF. The CDR3 region has the DNA TGTGCCAGCTCACCGGGACAGGCTTTCTCCTACGAGCAGTACTTC.

The chain has TRBV28 and TRBJ2-3, with D unresolved. Germline CDR1 and CDR2: MDHEN and SYDVKM. There are 11 residues in the CDR3. V gave up 6 bases and J gave up 4 bases, with 5 bases separating them. As DNA, the CDR3 is TGTGCCAGCAGGGGTCCAGATACGCAGTATTTT. Translating gives CASRGPDTQYF. Filled out from reference TRBV28 and TRBJ2-3, the complete variable domain reads DVKVTQSSRYLVKRTGEKVFLECVQDMDHENMFWYRQDPGLGLRLIYFSYDVKMKEKGDIPEGYSVSREKKERFSLILESASTNQTSMYLCASRGPDTQYFGPGTRLTVL.

This sequence joins TRBV6-6 and TRBJ1-5, with unresolved D. The CDR3 sequence is 15 residues long. V dropped 5 bases and J dropped 0 bases, with 11 bases sitting between them. Germline CDR1 and CDR2: MNHNY and SVGAGI (reference sequence). The CDR3 DNA is TGTGCCAGCAGTCGCTTGGGGTCTAGCAATCAGCCCCAGCATTTT. Translating it yields CASSRLGSSNQPQHF.

The rearrangement uses TRBV5-4 and TRBJ2-1; the match to TRBD2 covers 7 bases. Germline assignment: CDR1 SGHNT and CDR2 YYREEE (reference sequence). The trim removed 4 bases at V and 4 bases at J, leaving 8 bases unmatched. The CDR3 totals 15 residues. The CDR3 region has the DNA TGTGCCAGCAGCCCCGGGGTAGCGGGTTACAATGAGCAGTTCTTC. The encoded protein is CASSPGVAGYNEQFF.

CDR3 loop: CASSEESSGWYNEQFF. CDR3 DNA sequence: TGTGCCAGCAGTGAAGAGTCTAGCGGGTGGTACAATGAGCAGTTCTTC. This chain joins TRBV6-1 and TRBJ2-1, with 8 bases matching TRBD2. V shed 1 base and J 4 bases; nucleotides not matched to a gene: 6. The CDR3 loop spans 16 amino acids. CDR1 MNHNS and CDR2 SASEGT come from the germline V gene.

The chain recombines TRBV5-1 with TRBJ2-1; D is perhaps TRBD1 or TRBD2 (5 bases each). Germline V gene lookup returns CDR1 SGHRS and CDR2 YFSETQ. CDR3 length: 15 residues. Trimming removed 1 base from V and 4 bases from J, with 12 bases in between. The CDR3 is CASSLTGTGYNEQFF. The DNA of the CDR3 is TGCGCCAGCAGCTTGACCGGGACGGGGTACAATGAGCAGTTCTTC.

The rearrangement uses TRBV2 and TRBJ2-7; D might be TRBD2 (5 bases). The V end was cut by 6 bases, the J end by 4 bases, with 16 bases between. This CDR3 comprises 14 residues. Germline CDR1 and CDR2: SNHLY and FYNNEI. The DNA of the CDR3 is TGTGCCAGCAGACTCCGGGATACTCGGTACGAGCAGTACTTC. As protein: CASRLRDTRYEQYF.

This chain uses TRBV28 with TRBJ2-3, with 7 bases that match TRBD2. V gave up 2 bases and J gave up 2 bases; unmatched junction bases: 7. Germline V gene sequence: CDR1 MDHEN, CDR2 SYDVKM. This CDR3 has 16 amino acids. The CDR3 coding sequence is TGTGCCAGCAGTTTAGCAGCTAGCGGTCCCACAGATACGCAGTATTTT. This sequence encodes CASSLAASGPTDTQYF.

The chain uses TRBV24-1 and TRBJ1-1; the match to TRBD1 covers 8 bases. The CDR3 has 15 residues. V dropped 4 bases and J dropped 6; count of bases not matched to a gene: 9. Germline-derived CDR1 and CDR2 are KGHDR and SFDVKD. The CDR3 nucleotides read TGTGCCACCAGTGACTCCGGACAGGGTAGTGCTGAAGCTTTCTTT. This gives the protein CATSDSGQGSAEAFF.

The chain recombines TRBV18 with TRBJ2-3, with D perhaps TRBD1 (5 bases). The CDR3 consists of 16 residues. In germline, CDR1 is KGHSH, CDR2 LQKENI. V lost 3 bases, J lost 0 bases, and 13 bases lay in between. DNA of the CDR3: TGTGCCAGCTCACCTCTACAGGTGAGGAGCACAGATACGCAGTATTTT. Translating gives CASSPLQVRSTDTQYF.

This chain connects TRBV2 to TRBJ2-5, with 7 bases identical to TRBD1. Unmatched junction bases numbered 5, after V lost 1 base and J lost 3 bases. This CDR3 has 15 residues. Germline values: CDR1 SNHLY, CDR2 FYNNEI. The CDR3 DNA is TGTGCCAGCAGTGAAGTGGGACAGACCAAAGAGACCCAGTACTTC. Protein: CASSEVGQTKETQYF. Together with reference TRBV2 and TRBJ2-5, the CDR3 gives the full variable domain: EPEVTQTPSHQVTQMGQEVILRCVPISNHLYFYWYRQILGQKVEFLVSFYNNEISEKSEIFDDQFSVERPDGSNFTLKIRSTKLEDSAMYFCASSEVGQTKETQYFGPGTRLLVL.

The genes are TRBV11-2 and TRBJ2-2; D is perhaps TRBD1 (5 bases). Germline V gives CDR1 SGHAT, CDR2 FQNNGV. The V gene lost 5 bases and the J gene lost 1 base, with 8 bases spanning the gap. This CDR3 contains 14 residues. CDR3 in amino acids: CASSPQGNTGELFF. In nucleotides, the CDR3 is TGTGCCAGCAGCCCCCAGGGGAACACCGGGGAGCTGTTTTTT.

The gene calls are TRBV5-1 and TRBJ2-1; TRBD2 agrees at 8 bases. CDR1 is SGHRS, CDR2 YFSETQ, per germline. The CDR3 has 14 amino acids. The V and J ends lost 0 bases and 10 bases, in that order; junction bases with no gene match: 6. CDR3 loop: CASSLDPSGQEQFF. In nucleotides, the CDR3 is TGCGCCAGCAGCTTGGACCCTAGCGGGCAGGAGCAGTTCTTC.

This chain connects TRBV2 to TRBJ1-3; D is unclear. The germline V gene encodes CDR1 SNHLY and CDR2 FYNNEI. CDR3 length: 16 amino acids. V lost 0 bases and J 0 bases, leaving 9 bases between the germline ends. The CDR3 loop is CASSEAGKGSGNTIYF. The DNA of the CDR3 is TGTGCCAGCAGTGAAGCCGGAAAAGGCTCTGGAAACACCATATATTTT.

The CDR3 sequence is CSASGSSGMADTQYF. The CDR3 DNA reads TGCAGTGCTAGTGGGTCTAGCGGGATGGCAGATACGCAGTATTTT. The genes are TRBV20-1 and TRBJ2-3; 9 nucleotides agree with TRBD2. With V trimmed by 3 bases and J by 4 bases, 8 bases remained unmatched. CDR1 DFQATT and CDR2 SNEGSKA come from the germline V gene (reference sequence). The CDR3 runs 15 residues.

V gene TRBV2 combines with J gene TRBJ2-7, with D maybe TRBD2 (6 bases). This CDR3 contains 13 residues. Germline-derived CDR1 and CDR2 are SNHLY and FYNNEI. Trimming removed 5 bases from V and 6 bases from J, with 14 bases in between. The CDR3 coding sequence is TGTGCCAGCAGTATCCGGGAGTCGGCCGAGCAGTACTTC. Encoded protein: CASSIRESAEQYF.